The 13 T cell receptor beta chains given below trace back to one sample, sequenced in a study of regulatory and conventional T cells in RAG deficiency. Here immunoSEQ multiplex PCR was the method, and the copy in TCRdb shows in-frame clones only, minus some. The repertoire holds around 22,000 clones, with 85% to 95% as singletons. Genomic DNA came from blood conventional CD4+ T cells gated CD25-low CD127-high. These data also featured in a second study, about regulatory T cells. Turning to that study: The PCR used 52 TRBV and 13 TRBJ primers.

What was sequenced was CD4+ T cells sorted from blood. All receptors derive from a human donor in good health.

This chain connects TRBV5-1 to TRBJ1-6, with 10 positions matching TRBD1. This CDR3 has 15 residues. Germline assignment: CDR1 SGHRS and CDR2 YFSETQ. The trim removed 4 bases at V and 4 bases at J, leaving 2 bases unmatched. The DNA of the CDR3 is TGCGCCAGCAGCGGGACAGGGGATTATAATTCACCCCTCCACTTT. Protein product: CASSGTGDYNSPLHF.

This clone was seen only a few times. The rearrangement joins TRBV30 to TRBJ1-1, with unresolved D. CDR1 is GTSNPN, CDR2 SVGIG, per germline (reference sequence). Trimming cost V 4 bases and J 12 bases, with 12 bases left between them. This CDR3 is built from 10 residues. In DNA form, the CDR3 reads TGTGCCTGGATAGACAAGAACCCTTTCTTT. It is translated as CAWIDKNPFF.

This chain uses TRBV5-4 with TRBJ2-5, with 9 bases matching TRBD2. Unmatched junction bases numbered 8, after V lost 6 bases and J lost 5 bases. The CDR3 is made up of 14 amino acids. The germline CDR1 and CDR2 sequences are SGHNT and YYREEE (reference sequence). CDR3 nucleotides: TGTGCCAGCACCGTAGCGGGAGTTGGTGAGACCCAGTACTTC. This gives the protein CASTVAGVGETQYF.

This sequence joins TRBV5-4 and TRBJ2-7; TRBD1 matches at 10 bases. CDR1 is SGHNT, CDR2 YYREEE, per germline (reference sequence). The CDR3 is 14 amino acids. J lost 3 bases, V lost 4 bases, and 4 bases had no gene match. The CDR3 protein is CASSPGDRGYEQYF. CDR3 DNA sequence: TGTGCCAGCAGCCCGGGGGACAGGGGCTACGAGCAGTACTTC.

V is TRBV5-3 and J is TRBJ2-5, with 8 bases fitting TRBD1. TRBV5-3 is noted as an ORF with a role that remains uncertain. V lost 3 bases to trimming and J lost 2 bases; unmatched junction nucleotides: 6. The CDR3 spans 15 residues. The CDR3 nucleotides read TGTGCCAGAAGCTCGGACAGGGTGAGGCAAGAGACCCAGTACTTC. Translated, it gives CARSSDRVRQETQYF.

The count of this clone is one. Written as DNA, the CDR3 is TGTGCCAGCAGCTTAGAAGGGGTCATCTCTGGAAACACCATATATTTT. This translates into CASSLEGVISGNTIYF. V gene TRBV7-9 combines with J gene TRBJ1-3; tentative D call: TRBD1 (5 bases). The CDR3 totals 16 residues. Germline V gene sequence: CDR1 SEHNR, CDR2 FQNEAQ (reference sequence). Trimming cost V 1 base and J 0 bases, with 10 bases left between them.

Of note for this clone: The sample holds other DNA sequences that translate to the same CDR3. This rearrangement joins TRBV5-1 to TRBJ2-1, with 7 nucleotides matching TRBD1. The CDR3 spans 14 residues. Trimming cost V 5 bases and J 0 bases; bases outside gene matches: 2. Germline V gene data show CDR1 as SGHRS and CDR2 as YFSETQ. The CDR3 DNA sequence: TGCGCCAGCAGAGGGGACAGCTCCTACAATGAGCAGTTCTTC. Translating it yields CASRGDSSYNEQFF.

The chain is built from TRBV5-1 and TRBJ1-5, with TRBD1 matching over 11 bases. The CDR3 is 15 residues long. CDR1 is SGHRS, CDR2 YFSETQ, per germline. V gave up 5 bases and J gave up 4 bases; unmatched junction bases: 5. For the CDR3, the DNA is TGCGCCAGCAGTAAAGGGACAGGGGGTAATCAGCCCCAGCATTTT. Its translation is CASSKGTGGNQPQHF.

This rearrangement joins TRBV19 to TRBJ1-4; D may be TRBD1 (5 bases). V lost 3 bases, J lost 0 bases, and 8 bases lay in between. This CDR3 region has 15 residues. Germline V gene data show CDR1 as LNHDA and CDR2 as SQIVND (reference sequence). CDR3 in amino acids: CASSIGAATNEKLFF. CDR3 in DNA: TGTGCCAGTAGTATCGGGGCAGCAACTAATGAAAAACTGTTTTTT.

In regard to this clone: The junction and the germline gene differ at one end; a read error may be behind it. The rearrangement joins TRBV7-7 to TRBJ1-1; D is ambiguous. There are 13 residues in the CDR3. The germline gives CDR1 SSHAT, CDR2 FNYEAQ (reference sequence). CDR3: CASSLDENTEAFF. As DNA, the CDR3 is TGTGCTAGCAGCTTAGACGAGAACACTGAAGCTTTCTTT. Supplemented by reference TRBV7-7 and TRBJ1-1, the full variable domain reads GAGVSQSPRYKVTKRGQDVTLRCDPISSHATLYWYQQALGQGPEFLTYFNYEAQPDKSGLPSDRFSAERPEGSISTLTIQRTEQRDSAMYRCASSLDENTEAFFGQGTRLTVV.

As concerns this clone: Other DNA sequences in the sample encode the same CDR3. This chain links TRBV5-1 with TRBJ1-5, with TRBD1 as a possible D gene (5 bases). There are 15 residues in the CDR3. Germline V gene sequence: CDR1 SGHRS, CDR2 YFSETQ. The germline V and J ends were trimmed by 0 bases and 0 bases, with 7 bases remaining between them. The CDR3 region has the DNA TGCGCCAGCAGCTTGGGGGGGTCTAGCAATCAGCCCCAGCATTTT. It is translated as CASSLGGSSNQPQHF.

CDR3 DNA: TGTGCCAGCAGGAAGCCGGGGGGAGCCGGGGAGCTGTTTTTT. It is translated as CASRKPGGAGELFF. This sequence joins TRBV6-5 and TRBJ2-2; 7 bases are a match to TRBD2. This CDR3 is 14 amino acids long. Germline CDR1 reads MNHEY; CDR2 reads SVGAGI. The trim removed 6 bases at V and 6 bases at J, leaving 7 bases unmatched.

The rearrangement links TRBV2 to TRBJ2-2; 7 bases are a match to TRBD2. Germline CDR1 is SNHLY and CDR2 is FYNNEI. Losses at the gene ends were 3 bases for V and 4 bases for J; bases not matched to a gene: 2. The CDR3 spans 14 residues. CDR3 loop: CASSEREITGELFF. CDR3 coding DNA: TGTGCCAGCAGTGAGCGGGAGATCACCGGGGAGCTGTTTTTT.